What follows is one T cell receptor beta chain and its context. The antigen is undetermined. The data belong to a study of T cell responses to AZD1222 COVID-19 vaccine. Study-level results: No day 14 peak samples; only post-peak repertoires were characterized.

After removal of 6 bases from V and 6 bases from J, the junction contained 4 bases not matched to a gene. CDR1 and CDR2 (germline): MNHEY, SMNVEV (reference sequence). There are 15 residues in the CDR3. Repertoires were generated with immunoSEQ multiplex PCR, while TCRdb's copy carries only in-frame clones and drops some. The sample shows some 140,000 clones, about 90% of them seen only once. Source: peripheral blood, taken on day 0 of AZD1222 vaccination. V gene TRBV27 combines with J gene TRBJ2-3, with 15 bases fitting TRBD2. The source is an adult in good health. CDR3 bases: TGTGCCAGCAGCGGACTAGCGGGAGGGCGGGATACGCAGTATTTT. Its protein is CASSGLAGGRDTQYF.